This TCR beta chain originates from a study of immune evolution from preneoplasia to lung adenocarcinoma. Study in general: HLA loss of heterozygosity: around 6.5% AIS, approximately 15% MIA, about 35% ADC, none AAH.

Clones were read by immunoSEQ multiplex PCR, and TCRdb kept only the in-frame ones, dropping some. This sample has about 14,000 clones, with roughly 80% found just once. This CDR3 contains 17 residues. Unmatched junction bases numbered 11, after V lost 5 bases and J lost 3 bases. Germline CDR1 SGHNT, CDR2 YENEEA. On this clone: Its specificity is unknown.

Study-wide findings and caveats: From normal lung to invasive adenocarcinoma, top clone frequencies appeared to decrease.

Histologic diagnosis was independently verified by two lung pathologists. The sequencing sample was made of FFPE minimally invasive lung adenocarcinoma tissue. The V call is TRBV11-3, the J call TRBJ1-3; 9 bases agree with TRBD1. This TCR derives from a person aged 70 to 80 with lung adenocarcinoma. The CDR3: CASSPPGQGLFGNTIYF. The CDR3 nucleotides read TGTGCCAGCAGCCCCCCGGGACAGGGCCTCTTTGGAAACACCATATATTTT.